The clone carrying this T cell receptor (beta chain) has a handful of counts. The data were obtained in a study of response to subunit inactivated influenza vaccine. TCRdb processed the RT-PCR reads anew with MiXCR; each CDR3 protein has one entry. The sample shows around 570,000 distinct CDR3 sequences, approximately 10% of them seen only once. Separately, the same data were catalogued under a study of T cells expressing NK-cell markers. According to that study: Libraries used 5'RACE template switching adding universal primer site and UMIs.

The starting material was PBMCs from blood, obtained on the day of vaccination. The receptor was isolated from a man aged 45-65 years who received an inactivated influenza vaccine.

In nucleotides, the CDR3 is TGCAGTGCTAGGGGGTACAGGAGTCCAAACACCGGGGAGCTGTTTTTT. It yields the protein CSARGYRSPNTGELFF. V usage is TRBV20-1 and J usage is TRBJ2-2, with D maybe TRBD1 (5 bases). V was cut by 3 bases and J by 2 bases, with 16 bases left in between. Germline CDR1 reads DFQATT; CDR2 reads SNEGSKA (reference sequence). This CDR3 has 16 amino acids.